This TCR beta chain is drawn from a study of T cell repertoires in cytomegalovirus infection. Across the study: Newly reported HLA-C-restricted and thoroughly characterized HLA-B-restricted CMV epitopes were employed. Public TCR beta signatures marked donors with CMV infection and the matching HLA. Study-wide results and limits: CMV carriers having the relevant HLA were flagged by cumulative public TCR beta family frequency. Predominance within the ex vivo response was attributable to HLA-C-restricted CMV-specific TCR beta clonotypes.

Each CDR3 protein is one row after TCRdb ran MiXCR on the reads. The sample has 340,000 or so distinct CDR3 sequences; 20% to 30% are singletons. This clonotype was picked up a small number of times. Its antigen is not identified. V gave up 7 bases and J gave up 7 bases; unmatched junction bases: 12. Germline lookup yields CDR1 LGHNT and CDR2 FRNRAP. CDR3 length: 15 amino acids. This sequence was found in a human donor in good health (CMV status not recorded). Some clones in this sample may be carry-over from other donors' samples. J is TRBJ2-1 and V is TRBV12-5, with 8 nucleotides matching TRBD1. Material: cultured PBMCs, obtained from culture after CMV antigen stimulation. CDR3 in amino acids: CASAPPGQGANEQFF. The CDR3 region has the DNA TGTGCTAGTGCCCCGCCGGGGCAGGGGGCAAATGAGCAGTTCTTC.